This is a list of T cell receptor beta chains from one sample in a study of identical twins. TCRdb passed the 5' RACE reads through MiXCR, listing each CDR3 protein once. Altogether around 490,000 distinct CDR3 sequences are present, roughly an eighth being singletons, with the ten largest covering approximately 1%. This sample was shared with a second study, whose subject was yellow fever vaccine responses in identical twins.

Specimen: CD4+ T cells sorted from blood. The receptors here all came from a woman younger than 35 in good health. CDR3s include the opening cysteine and the closing phenylalanine or tryptophan. Some rows mark clone size as missing; the rest say once, few, many or name a class of expanded clone.

clone_size j_call v_call cdr3_aa
few TRBJ1-6 TRBV27 CASSLRGGPGPPLHF
few TRBJ2-1 TRBV6-5 CASSNGQLPFF
few TRBJ2-3 TRBV20-1 CSAIASGEGTQYF
few TRBJ1-1 TRBV4-2 CASSQDGRTNTEAFF
few TRBJ2-7 TRBV2 CASSSDTGDEQYF
. TRBJ1-3 TRBV20-1 CSARDPQGGSGNTIYF
many TRBJ2-3 TRBV29-1 CSVDFGGTGGRNTQYF
. TRBJ1-1 TRBV5-1 CASSPILGVRRNTEAFF
many TRBJ2-3 TRBV12-3/TRBV12-4 CASSLPLAGFTDTQYF
few TRBJ1-5 TRBV10-3 CAISESGGGNQPQHF
few TRBJ2-1 TRBV5-8 CASSGLAGPRGEQFF
. TRBJ2-3 TRBV6-2/TRBV6-3 CASSAGPPRVGDTQYF
. TRBJ2-7 TRBV27 CASSALAGIYEQYF
. TRBJ2-1 TRBV11-2 CASSLVKASANEQFF
many TRBJ2-7 TRBV12-3/TRBV12-4 CASSFRTGAYEQYF
. TRBJ2-6 TRBV6-1 CASTIGPSSGANVLTF
few TRBJ2-1 TRBV3-1 CASSQGEKGRNEQFF
few TRBJ1-4 TRBV12-3/TRBV12-4 CASSLAEGKGEKLFF
. TRBJ2-2 TRBV6-1 CASSGTGAGTGELFF
many TRBJ2-2 TRBV20-1 CSAPHGSRNTGELFF
. TRBJ1-6 TRBV5-8 CASSLGLGTGFSPLHF
few TRBJ1-2 TRBV20-1 CSARDRGAGVGYTF
few TRBJ2-1 TRBV6-6 CASSSVSYNEQFF
many TRBJ2-4 TRBV7-9 CASLREGGNIQYF
many TRBJ2-6 TRBV29-1 CSAGSGANVLTF
few TRBJ2-3 TRBV5-1 CASSLEAGSTDTQYF
. TRBJ2-2 TRBV6-2/TRBV6-3 CASRGRSLNTGELFF
many TRBJ2-1 TRBV29-1 CSVESIAGDYNEQFF
few TRBJ2-7 TRBV7-2 CASRSQGMAYEQYF
. TRBJ2-1 TRBV3-1 CASSQEGVGFF
few TRBJ2-1 TRBV30 CAWSVASGIYNEQFF
many TRBJ2-7 TRBV12-3/TRBV12-4 CASSDRGYEQYF
few TRBJ2-7 TRBV6-5 CASSYSDRGLEQYF
few TRBJ1-1 TRBV15 CATSRVDIPNTEAFF
few TRBJ2-1 TRBV6-4 CASSADGLVRNEQFF
few TRBJ1-6 TRBV7-9 CASSPIWRGSYNSPLHF
. TRBJ2-7 TRBV12-3/TRBV12-4 CASSPRQGVSGQYF
many TRBJ2-1 TRBV2 CASSGVTLDGEQFF
few TRBJ2-5 TRBV27 CASTTGGTSETQYF
. TRBJ2-1 TRBV5-8 CASSLVWAGRGEQFF
. TRBJ2-7 TRBV4-3 CASSQGGQAYEEYF
. TRBJ2-1 TRBV14 CASSQDLQVWNEQFF